The following is a TCR beta chain sequence with its context. This sample is drawn from a study of blood T cell repertoires in COVID-19. Looking at the study overall: The United States, Italy and Spain were the sources of the acute and convalescent COVID-19 samples.

Allocation to cohorts depended on clinical history reported by the participants. Original data processing: Amplified reference gene primers provided the basis for estimating nucleated cell counts. The assay was immunoSEQ multiplex PCR, and TCRdb's table has in-frame clones only and misses some. The V and J calls and clone size were taken over from that table, and D and trimming were inferred from the DNA. This sample yields about 270,000 clones, of which just over 90% are seen a single time; about 2.3% belongs to the top ten. Germline V lookup: CDR1 SGHRS, CDR2 YFSETQ. After removal of 3 bases from V and 12 bases from J, the junction contained 8 bases not matched to a gene. This CDR3 has 14 amino acids.

The sequencing sample was made of PBMCs or T cells enriched from blood (not recorded which). The clonotype was recovered from a woman in her thirties or forties with acute COVID-19. The rearrangement joins TRBV5-1 to TRBJ2-1, with 11 bases fitting TRBD2. The CDR3 region is CASSYNLAGGTQFF. CDR3 DNA: TGCGCCAGCAGCTATAACCTAGCGGGAGGTACGCAGTTCTTC.